Below are 20 T cell receptor beta chains sequenced from a single sample in a study of T cells in Graves' hyperthyroidism and ophthalmopathy. Amplification targeted TCR beta CDR3 regions from RNA transcripts. RT-PCR in the first round (using the HTBI primer set) targeted the TCR CDR3. MiXCR was run by TCRdb on the multiplex PCR reads, yielding one entry per CDR3 protein. The data contain approximately 400,000 distinct CDR3 sequences, 15% to 20% of them seen just once; the ten biggest clones take up about 3.7%. Sequenced: blood. The receptor source for this set is a young woman with Graves' hyperthyroidism.

This clonotype was recorded at least ten times. Sequence at one end of the junction differs from germline and may be a read error. The chain carries TRBV27 and TRBJ2-5; D not resolved. CDR1 and CDR2 (germline): MNHEY, SMNVEV (reference sequence). This CDR3 spans 13 amino acids. The CDR3: CASRLAGQETQYF. The CDR3 bases are TGTGCCAGCCGTTTGGCCGGGCAAGAGACCCAGTACTTC.

This clonotype was counted at least ten times. The chain carries TRBV2 and TRBJ2-7, with D perhaps matching TRBD2 (5 bases). The germline gives CDR1 SNHLY, CDR2 FYNNEI. Trimming stripped 10 bases from V and 0 bases from J, with 19 bases between. The CDR3 contains 15 residues. CDR3 loop: CAITLWRQSSYEQYF. DNA for the CDR3: TGTGCCATCACACTGTGGAGGCAGAGCTCCTACGAGCAGTACTTC.

Points on this clonotype: At one end the junction does not follow the germline gene, possibly because of a read error. CDR3 sequence (DNA): TGTGCCAGCAGTTTAGGCAGTCTCCCCTACAAGCAGTACTTC. This gives the protein CASSLGSLPYKQYF. The rearrangement joins TRBV28 to TRBJ2-7, with D uncertain. The germline V gene encodes CDR1 MDHEN and CDR2 SYDVKM. The CDR3 consists of 14 residues.

The sample holds many counts of this clonotype. The genes are TRBV20-1 and TRBJ2-7, with D possibly matching TRBD2 (6 bases). The V gene lost 0 bases and the J gene lost 2 bases, with 14 bases spanning the gap. The CDR3 sequence is 15 residues long. Germline CDR1 and CDR2: DFQATT and SNEGSKA (reference sequence). DNA for the CDR3: TGCAGTGCTAGAGATGGCGGGGACCCCACCTACGAGCAGTACTTC. This translates into CSARDGGDPTYEQYF.

At least ten counts were recorded for this clonotype. V usage is TRBV12-3 or TRBV12-4 and J usage is TRBJ1-2; no clear D. V was cut by 7 bases and J by 6 bases, with 15 bases left in between. The CDR3 runs to 13 residues. CDR3 nucleotide sequence: TGTGCCAGCACCCCGGGGAGTGTAGATGGCTACACCTTC. Its protein is CASTPGSVDGYTF.

This clonotype was counted many times. V gene TRBV6-5 combines with J gene TRBJ2-7; 7 positions match TRBD1. The CDR3 sequence is 15 residues long. Germline lookup yields CDR1 MNHEY and CDR2 SVGAGI. V lost 2 bases, J lost 2 bases, and 6 bases stayed unmatched. This CDR3 is CASSYGGQTPYEQYF. CDR3 sequence (DNA): TGTGCCAGCAGTTACGGGGGACAGACCCCCTACGAGCAGTACTTC.

This clonotype was observed at least ten times. The chain combines TRBV12-3 or TRBV12-4 with TRBJ1-2, with D perhaps TRBD1 (6 bases). The V end lost 5 bases, the J end lost 8 bases, and 12 bases lay between the germline ends. This CDR3 has 12 amino acids. CDR3 nucleotide sequence: TGTGCCAGCAGTACAGGGTTTCGAGGCTACACCTTC. Protein product: CASSTGFRGYTF.

This clonotype came up a few times. A much larger clone lies a single base off, so this may be a read error. Here the CDR3 omits its conserved ending phenylalanine or tryptophan, so a read error is the likely source. The genes are TRBV11-2 and TRBJ1-1; 10 bases agree with TRBD1. In germline, CDR1 is SGHAT, CDR2 FQNNGV. Trimming at V came to 5 bases and at J to 7 bases, leaving 4 bases not matched to a gene. The CDR3 is 13 residues long. This chain's CDR3 is CASSTGQGNEAFL. The CDR3 region has the DNA TGTGCCAGCAGCACGGGACAGGGGAATGAAGCTTTCCTT.

The chain uses TRBV20-1 and TRBJ2-2, with 8 bases fitting TRBD2. Germline assignment: CDR1 DFQATT and CDR2 SNEGSKA (reference sequence). With V trimmed by 2 bases and J by 5 bases, 10 bases remained unmatched. There are 16 residues in the CDR3. The chain's CDR3 is CSARPRGGRGTGELFF. In DNA, the CDR3 is TGCAGTGCTAGACCCCGGGGGGGCCGGGGTACCGGGGAGCTGTTTTTT.

This clonotype has a handful of counts. J is TRBJ2-7 and V is TRBV4-1; 7 bases are shared with TRBD1. The CDR3 length is 15 residues. With V trimmed by 3 bases and J by 4 bases, 9 bases remained unmatched. The germline CDR1 and CDR2 sequences are MGHRA and YSYEKL. For the CDR3, the DNA is TGCGCCAGCAGCCAGGGGGACAGCTCAACATACGAGCAGTACTTC. The encoded protein is CASSQGDSSTYEQYF.

This sequence joins TRBV28 and TRBJ2-3; D call uncertain. Germline V lookup: CDR1 MDHEN, CDR2 SYDVKM. This CDR3 is built from 14 residues. V lost 3 bases to trimming and J lost 0 bases, with 7 bases between them. CDR3 protein: CASSLDGSTDTQYF. The CDR3 DNA is TGTGCCAGCAGTTTGGACGGAAGCACAGATACGCAGTATTTT.

As regards this clonotype: This sequence may be a read error, since a much larger clone differs from it by one base. The J gene is TRBJ2-2, the V gene TRBV6-1, with D perhaps matching TRBD2 (5 bases). This CDR3 is built from 10 residues. CDR1 and CDR2 (germline): MNHNS, SASEGT. The CDR3 here is CASSVGELLF. The CDR3 DNA sequence: TGTGCCAGCAGTGTCGGGGAGCTGTTGTTT.

This clonotype was recorded at least ten times. The V and J genes are TRBV2 and TRBJ1-2, with 7 bases fitting TRBD1. V gave up 3 bases and J gave up 5 bases; unmatched junction bases: 15. This CDR3 comprises 17 residues. CDR1 is SNHLY, CDR2 FYNNEI, per germline. CDR3 DNA: TGTGCCAGCAGTGACGGCCTAGCAAAACAGGGGCGGTATGGCTACACCTTC. It yields the protein CASSDGLAKQGRYGYTF.

This clonotype was counted ten times or more. The rearrangement joins TRBV7-2 to TRBJ1-1, with a possible D match to TRBD1 (6 bases). The germline V and J ends were trimmed by 2 bases and 2 bases, with 9 bases remaining between them. This CDR3 is 14 amino acids long. CDR1 SGHTA and CDR2 FQGNSA come from the germline V gene. CDR3 sequence (DNA): TGTGCCAGCAGCTTAAGGGGGTACAACACTGAAGCTTTCTTT. It codes for CASSLRGYNTEAFF.

This clonotype has ten or more counts. The genes are TRBV20-1 and TRBJ2-2; D possibly corresponds to TRBD1 (6 bases). The germline V gene encodes CDR1 DFQATT and CDR2 SNEGSKA (reference sequence). The CDR3 spans 13 residues. Trimming removed 4 bases from V and 1 base from J, with 7 bases in between. The CDR3 nucleotides read TGCAGTGCTACGACAGGGAACACCGGGGAGCTGTTTTTT. It encodes CSATTGNTGELFF.

This clonotype was observed many times. This chain links TRBV24-1 with TRBJ1-1, with 8 bases that match TRBD1. With V trimmed by 0 bases and J by 1 base, 3 bases remained unmatched. Germline loops: CDR1 KGHDR, CDR2 SFDVKD. The CDR3 has 16 residues. Written as DNA, the CDR3 is TGTGCCACCAGTGATTTGTACGGGACAGGGAACACTGAAGCTTTCTTT. Its translation is CATSDLYGTGNTEAFF.

This clonotype was recorded many times. The V and J genes are TRBV6-5 and TRBJ1-2; the D is unclear. The CDR3 is 17 amino acids. V was trimmed by 4 bases and J by 3 bases, leaving 21 bases between them. CDR1 and CDR2 from the germline V gene are MNHEY and SVGAGI. CDR3 sequence: CASSLLARVVIDYGYTF. The CDR3 DNA sequence: TGTGCCAGCAGTTTATTGGCGAGAGTGGTAATCGACTATGGCTACACCTTC.

The table lists this clonotype with many counts. The chain employs TRBV20-1 and TRBJ1-1; D is possibly TRBD1 (6 bases). The ends were cut back, 6 bases at V and 1 base at J, with 18 bases in the middle. The CDR3 extends over 15 amino acids. Germline V gene sequence: CDR1 DFQATT, CDR2 SNEGSKA (reference sequence). The chain's CDR3 is CSAQDRWGANTEAFF. CDR3 in DNA: TGCAGTGCGCAAGACAGGTGGGGAGCGAACACTGAAGCTTTCTTT.

This clonotype has ten or more counts. The chain combines TRBV7-6 with TRBJ2-7, with TRBD1 matching 7 bases. Germline CDR1 and CDR2: SGHVS and FNYEAQ. The V and J ends lost 1 base and 3 bases, in that order; junction bases with no gene match: 3. The CDR3 is 14 residues long. This chain's CDR3 is CASSLDGDSYEQYF. The DNA for the CDR3 is TGTGCCAGCAGCTTAGACGGGGACAGCTACGAGCAGTACTTC.

This clonotype was recorded at least ten times. The chain links TRBV7-9 to TRBJ1-5, with a tentative D call TRBD1 (5 bases). The germline V gene encodes CDR1 SEHNR and CDR2 FQNEAQ (reference sequence). This CDR3 spans 15 amino acids. Trimming removed 1 base at V and 7 bases at J, with 14 bases between. In DNA, the CDR3 is TGTGCCAGCAGCTTAGGGTGGGGGGACGGACAGCCCCAGCATTTT. Its protein is CASSLGWGDGQPQHF.